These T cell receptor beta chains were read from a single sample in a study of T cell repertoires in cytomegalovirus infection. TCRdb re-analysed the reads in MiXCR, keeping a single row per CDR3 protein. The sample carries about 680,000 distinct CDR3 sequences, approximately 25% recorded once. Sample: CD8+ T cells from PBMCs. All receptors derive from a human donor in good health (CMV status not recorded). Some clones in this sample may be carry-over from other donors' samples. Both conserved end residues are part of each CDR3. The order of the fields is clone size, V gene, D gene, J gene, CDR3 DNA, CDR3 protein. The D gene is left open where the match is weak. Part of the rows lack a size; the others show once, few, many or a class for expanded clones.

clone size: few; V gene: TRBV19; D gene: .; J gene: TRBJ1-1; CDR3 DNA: TGTGCCAGTAGTATTGAATGGGGCGCCGGCACTGAAGCTTTCTTT; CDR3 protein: CASSIEWGAGTEAFF
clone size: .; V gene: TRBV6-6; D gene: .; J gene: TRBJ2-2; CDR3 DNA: TGTGCCAGCAGTTACTCGAGTGCCGGGGAGCTGTTTTTT; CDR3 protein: CASSYSSAGELFF
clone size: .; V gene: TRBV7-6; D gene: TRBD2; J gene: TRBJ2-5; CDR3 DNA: TGTGCCTCCCCGGGGGGGCCGGGTTTAGTGGAGACCCAGTACTTC; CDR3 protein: CASPGGPGLVETQYF
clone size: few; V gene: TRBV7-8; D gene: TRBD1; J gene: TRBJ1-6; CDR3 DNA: TGTGCCAGCAGCAGGATTGGACAGGGAAGGGTTAATTCACCCCTCCACTTT; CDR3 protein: CASSRIGQGRVNSPLHF
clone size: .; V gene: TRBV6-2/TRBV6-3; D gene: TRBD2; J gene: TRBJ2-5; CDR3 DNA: TGTGCCAGCAGTTACTCGGAACTAGCGGGGGGTCCGGAGACCCAGTACTTC; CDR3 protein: CASSYSELAGGPETQYF
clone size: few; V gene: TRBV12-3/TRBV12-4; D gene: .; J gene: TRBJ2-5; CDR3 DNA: TGTGCCAGCACCACAACAGGGCTCGGAGAGACCCAGTACTTC; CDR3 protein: CASTTTGLGETQYF
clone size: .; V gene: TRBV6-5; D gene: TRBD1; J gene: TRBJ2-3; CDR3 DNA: TGTGCCAGCAGCTCCTGGACAGGGCCAGATACGCAGTATTTT; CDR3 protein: CASSSWTGPDTQYF
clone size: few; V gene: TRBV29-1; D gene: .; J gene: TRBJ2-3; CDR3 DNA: TGCAGCGTTGAGACGGGGGTCACAGATACGCAGTATTTT; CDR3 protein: CSVETGVTDTQYF
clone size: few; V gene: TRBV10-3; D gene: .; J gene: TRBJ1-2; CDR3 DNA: TGTGCCATCAGTGATATTAATAGTTGGGATGGCTACACCTTC; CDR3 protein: CAISDINSWDGYTF
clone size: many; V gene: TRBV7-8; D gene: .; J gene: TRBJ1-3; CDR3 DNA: TGTGCCAGCTACTCTGGAAACACCATATATTTT; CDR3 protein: CASYSGNTIYF
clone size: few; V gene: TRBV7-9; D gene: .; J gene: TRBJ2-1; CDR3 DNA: TGTGCCAGCAACCTACTAGTGGGGGATGAGCAGTTCTTC; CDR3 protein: CASNLLVGDEQFF
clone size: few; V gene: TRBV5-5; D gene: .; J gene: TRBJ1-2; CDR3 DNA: TGTGCCAGCAGCTTGGGGACGCCGGCCCGCTATGGCTACACCTTC; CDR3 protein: CASSLGTPARYGYTF
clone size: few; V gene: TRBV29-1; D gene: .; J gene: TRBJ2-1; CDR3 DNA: TGCAGCGTTCCGAGCTCCTACAATGAGCAGTTCTTC; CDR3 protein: CSVPSSYNEQFF
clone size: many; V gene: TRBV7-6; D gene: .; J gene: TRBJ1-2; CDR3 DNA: TGTGCCAGCAGCCCCATTCAATATGTGAACTATGGCTACACCTTC; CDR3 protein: CASSPIQYVNYGYTF
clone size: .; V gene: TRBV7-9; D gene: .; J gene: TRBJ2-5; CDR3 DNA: TGTGCCAGCAGCTTAATCGGGGTCGGTTCAGAGACCCAGTACTTC; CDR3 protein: CASSLIGVGSETQYF
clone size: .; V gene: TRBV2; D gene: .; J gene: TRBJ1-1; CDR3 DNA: TGTGCCAGCCCCGGGGGTAGGACTGAAGCTTTCTTT; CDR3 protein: CASPGGRTEAFF
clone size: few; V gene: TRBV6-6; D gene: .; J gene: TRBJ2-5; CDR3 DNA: TGTGCCAGCGGACGGGAGAGAATAGGCCAAGAGACCCAGTACTTC; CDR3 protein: CASGRERIGQETQYF
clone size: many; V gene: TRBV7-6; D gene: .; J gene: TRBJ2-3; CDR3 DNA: TGTGCCAGCAGCTTAGCGGGGGGCACAGATACGCAGTATTTT; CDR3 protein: CASSLAGGTDTQYF
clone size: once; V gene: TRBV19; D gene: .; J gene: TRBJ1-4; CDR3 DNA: TGTACCAGTCTCAGCCTCGAAGCCGGCGGCTTTAATGAAAAACTGTTTTTT; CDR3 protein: CTSLSLEAGGFNEKLFF
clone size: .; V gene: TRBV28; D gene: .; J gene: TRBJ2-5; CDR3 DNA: TGTGCCAGCAGTTCCCCCGACGGGGACTGGGCCCAGTACTTC; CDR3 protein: CASSSPDGDWAQYF
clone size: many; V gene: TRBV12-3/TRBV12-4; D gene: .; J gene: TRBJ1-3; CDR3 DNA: TGTGCCAGCATCCTTGGCCGGAGCTCTGGAAACACCATATATTTT; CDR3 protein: CASILGRSSGNTIYF
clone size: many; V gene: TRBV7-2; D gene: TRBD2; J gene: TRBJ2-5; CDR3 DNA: TGTGCCAGCAGTTTGACCGGGACTAGCGGGGTGCATTTAGAGACCCAGTACTTC; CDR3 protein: CASSLTGTSGVHLETQYF
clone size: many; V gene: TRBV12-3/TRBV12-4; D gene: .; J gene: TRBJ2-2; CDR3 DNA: TGTGCCAGCAGCTCAGGGGCCGGGGAGCTGTTTTTT; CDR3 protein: CASSSGAGELFF
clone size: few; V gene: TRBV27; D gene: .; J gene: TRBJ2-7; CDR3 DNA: TGTGCCAGCAGTTTAACGCGGGGGCCCTCCTACGAGCAGTACTTC; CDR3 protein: CASSLTRGPSYEQYF
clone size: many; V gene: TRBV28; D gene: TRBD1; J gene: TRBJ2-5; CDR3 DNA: TGTGCCAGCAGCCCCCGGACAGGACAAGAGACCCAGTACTTC; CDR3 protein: CASSPRTGQETQYF
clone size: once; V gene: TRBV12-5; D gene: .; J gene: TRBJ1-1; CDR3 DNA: TGTGCTAGTGGCTCCCCGGGATCCGAAGCTTTCTTT; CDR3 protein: CASGSPGSEAFF
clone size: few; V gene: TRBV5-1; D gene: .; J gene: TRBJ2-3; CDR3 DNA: TGCGCCAGCAGCTTGCGTAGGGGTTTAGATACGCAGTATTTT; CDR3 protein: CASSLRRGLDTQYF
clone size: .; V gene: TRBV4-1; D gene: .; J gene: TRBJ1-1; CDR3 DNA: TGCGCCAGCAGCCTCAACTTGGTAGGACAGCTGAACACTGAAGCTTTCTTT; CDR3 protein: CASSLNLVGQLNTEAFF
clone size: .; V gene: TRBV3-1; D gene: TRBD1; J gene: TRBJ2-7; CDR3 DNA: TGTGCCAGCAGCCAGGGACAGGATGGCTACGAGCAGTACTTC; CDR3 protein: CASSQGQDGYEQYF
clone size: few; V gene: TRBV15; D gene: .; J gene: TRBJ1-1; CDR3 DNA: TGTGCCACCAGCAGAGAGATGGGTGGGAACACTGAAGCTTTCTTT; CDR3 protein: CATSREMGGNTEAFF
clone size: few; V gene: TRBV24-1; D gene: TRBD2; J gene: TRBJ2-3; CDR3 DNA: TGTGCCACCAGTGAAGCGGGGGAGCACACAGATACGCAGTATTTT; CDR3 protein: CATSEAGEHTDTQYF
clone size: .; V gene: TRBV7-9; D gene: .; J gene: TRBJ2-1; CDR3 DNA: TGTGCCAGCAGCTTGGAGACTCAGGGTGGCGCCAACAATGAGCAGTTCTTC; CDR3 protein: CASSLETQGGANNEQFF
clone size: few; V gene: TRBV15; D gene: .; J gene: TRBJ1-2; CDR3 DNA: TGTGCCACCAGCAGGCGAAATGCTAACTATGGCTACACCTTC; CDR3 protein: CATSRRNANYGYTF
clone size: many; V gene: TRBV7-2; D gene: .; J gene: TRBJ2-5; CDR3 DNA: TGTGCCAGCAGCAACGACTTAGGACTTACCCAGTACTTC; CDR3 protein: CASSNDLGLTQYF
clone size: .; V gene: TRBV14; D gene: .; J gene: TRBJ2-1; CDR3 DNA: TGTGCCAGCAGCCCAATAATTAATGAGCAGTTCTTC; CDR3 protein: CASSPIINEQFF
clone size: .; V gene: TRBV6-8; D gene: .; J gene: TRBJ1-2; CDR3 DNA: TGTGCCAGTAGTTACTCTGTGGGAGGGGTTGGCTACACCTTC; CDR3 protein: CASSYSVGGVGYTF
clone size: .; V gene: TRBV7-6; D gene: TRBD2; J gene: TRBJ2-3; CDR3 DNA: TGTGCCAGCAGCCCTAGGGCTGGCGGGGGGGCAACAGATACGCAGTATTTT; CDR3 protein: CASSPRAGGGATDTQYF
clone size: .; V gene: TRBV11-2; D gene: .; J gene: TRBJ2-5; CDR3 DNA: TGTGCCACCAGTCGGGTCTCACAAGAGACCCAGTACTTC; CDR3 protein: CATSRVSQETQYF
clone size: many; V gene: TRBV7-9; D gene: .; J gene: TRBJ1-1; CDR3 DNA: TGTGCCAGCAGCCCAGGGGTGTTGAACACTGAAGCTTTCTTT; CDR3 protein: CASSPGVLNTEAFF
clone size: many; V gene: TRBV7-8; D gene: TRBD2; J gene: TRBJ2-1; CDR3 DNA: TGTGCCAGCAGCTTAGCGGCTAGCGGGGGGGATAGCTCCTACAATGAGCAGTTCTTC; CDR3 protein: CASSLAASGGDSSYNEQFF
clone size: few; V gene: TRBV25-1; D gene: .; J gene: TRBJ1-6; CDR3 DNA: TGTGCCAGCAGTGAATTCATAGGTGGAAAGGGGGATTCACCCCTCCACTTT; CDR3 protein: CASSEFIGGKGDSPLHF
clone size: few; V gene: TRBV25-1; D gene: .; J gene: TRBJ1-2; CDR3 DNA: TGTGCCAGCAGTGAAACAGGGATGGGCTATGGCTACACCTTC; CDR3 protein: CASSETGMGYGYTF
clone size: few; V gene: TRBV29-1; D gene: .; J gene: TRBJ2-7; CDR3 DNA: TGCAGCGGTAAGGGGGTCCCCCTCTACGAGCAGTACTTC; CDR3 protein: CSGKGVPLYEQYF
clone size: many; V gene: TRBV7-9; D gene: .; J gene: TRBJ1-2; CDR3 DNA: TGTGCCAGCAGCTTCAACTATGGCTACACCTTC; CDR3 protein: CASSFNYGYTF
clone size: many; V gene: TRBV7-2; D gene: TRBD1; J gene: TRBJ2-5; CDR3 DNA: TGTGCCAGCAGATCGACAGGGCCCGAGACCCAGTACTTC; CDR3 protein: CASRSTGPETQYF
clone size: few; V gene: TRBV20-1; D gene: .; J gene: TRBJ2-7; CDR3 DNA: TGCAGTGCTCGCCACGAGGGTGGGAGACTGTACGAGCAGTACTTC; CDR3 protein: CSARHEGGRLYEQYF
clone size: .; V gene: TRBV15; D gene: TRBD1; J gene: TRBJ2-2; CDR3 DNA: TGTGCCACCAGCGACCGGACAGGATCGACCGGGGAGCTGTTTTTT; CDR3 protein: CATSDRTGSTGELFF
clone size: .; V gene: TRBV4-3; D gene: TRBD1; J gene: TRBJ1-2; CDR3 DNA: TGCGCCAGCAGCCAAGAAAGGCGGGGGACAGGAGAAATCAACTATGGCTACACCTTC; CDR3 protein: CASSQERRGTGEINYGYTF
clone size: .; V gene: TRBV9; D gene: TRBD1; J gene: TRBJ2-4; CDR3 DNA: TGTGCCAGCAGCGTAAATCCCGGGACAGGGGAAAACATTCAGTACTTC; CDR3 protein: CASSVNPGTGENIQYF
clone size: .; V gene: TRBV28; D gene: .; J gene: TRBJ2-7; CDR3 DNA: TGTGCCAGCAGTTTAGGGGTGGTCTCCTACGAGCAGTACTTC; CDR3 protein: CASSLGVVSYEQYF